The T cell receptor beta chain under discussion was sequenced for a study of early T cells in non-severe SARS-CoV-2 infection. TCRdb reanalysed the 5' RACE reads using MiXCR and keeps one entry per CDR3 protein. The sample consists of about 30,000 distinct CDR3 sequences, about 6% of them appearing once. The sample holds many counts of this clonotype. The sequencing input was whole blood. The receptor was isolated from an adult who was a healthcare worker with PCR-confirmed SARS-CoV-2 infection or an uninfected control (not recorded which).

For the CDR3, the DNA is TGTGCCAGCAGCTTCGGGGGACCTGAAGCTTTCTTT. It encodes CASSFGGPEAFF. V and J are TRBV7-2 and TRBJ1-1, with a possible D match to TRBD1 (5 bases). This CDR3 has 12 amino acids. Trimming removed 3 bases from V and 6 bases from J, with 8 bases in between. In germline, CDR1 is SGHTA, CDR2 FQGNSA.